This TCR beta chain was identified during a study of T-cell reconstitution after alpha-beta-depleted transplantation in children. Whole-study results and caveats: After transplant, high TCRbeta diversity at day 60 in some patients arose from surviving recipient T cells and thymic progenitors.

V was cut by 4 bases and J by 1 base, with 20 bases left in between. The CDR3 totals 18 residues. Germline assignment: CDR1 MNHEY and CDR2 SVGAGI. Library preparation (for TCRbeta) was performed with unique molecular identifiers. TCRdb used MiXCR to reprocess the PCR reads, holding one entry per CDR3 protein. The table lists 610,000 or so distinct CDR3 sequences, about a quarter of them singletons. A remark on this clonotype: As yet, its antigen is unknown.

The sequences come from PBMCs, collected before TCRalphabeta/CD19-depleted stem cell transplant. This chain joins TRBV6-5 and TRBJ2-4; no clear D. The clonotype originates from a boy under two years old with Wiskott-Aldrich syndrome, due to receive a stem cell transplant. CDR3 sequence reads: CASSSEGKGFLAKNIQYF. The CDR3 DNA follows: TGTGCCAGCAGTTCCGAAGGAAAAGGGTTTTTGGCCAAAAACATTCAGTACTTC.